Each of the 22 T cell receptor beta chains below was sequenced from the same sample in a study of T cells after yellow fever vaccination. A single record per CDR3 protein comes from TCRdb applying MiXCR to the 5' RACE reads. The sample has more than 300,000 distinct CDR3 sequences, approximately 4.3% seen once; the top ten hold less than 20%. The source material was PBMCs, sampled 15 days after the yellow fever booster vaccination. These receptors were obtained from a man between 18 and 35 years old who received the YFV17D yellow fever vaccine.

Only a few counts were recorded for this clonotype. The chain joins TRBV7-2 to TRBJ1-5; D call uncertain. The CDR3 has 16 residues. Germline CDR1 and CDR2: SGHTA and FQGNSA. The germline V and J ends were trimmed by 1 base and 3 bases, with 13 bases remaining between them. This CDR3 is CASSLGAGSLNQPQHF. The CDR3 DNA follows: TGTGCCAGCAGCTTAGGTGCGGGGTCACTCAATCAGCCCCAGCATTTT.

This clonotype has more than one count but fewer than ten. The gene calls are TRBV7-2 and TRBJ1-6; D might be TRBD1 (6 bases). V lost 0 bases to trimming and J lost 11 bases, with 20 bases between them. The CDR3 has 17 residues. Germline V lookup: CDR1 SGHTA, CDR2 FQGNSA. The chain's CDR3 is CASSLARLGEGGTPLHF. DNA of the CDR3: TGTGCCAGCAGCTTAGCCCGCCTCGGAGAGGGGGGAACACCCCTCCACTTT.

This clonotype was found many times. This chain's CDR3 is CASRRDNSYNEQFF. For the CDR3, the DNA is TGTGCCAGCCGCAGAGACAACTCCTACAATGAGCAGTTCTTC. The V gene is TRBV27, the J gene TRBJ2-1; D ambiguous. The CDR3 is 14 residues long. Trimming stripped 8 bases from V and 0 bases from J, with 11 bases between. The germline gives CDR1 MNHEY, CDR2 SMNVEV (reference sequence).

The CDR3 loop is CASRQGWSEKLFF. CDR3 nucleotides: TGTGCCAGCAGGCAGGGGTGGAGTGAAAAACTGTTTTTT. The V call is TRBV27, the J call TRBJ1-4; perhaps TRBD1 as D (6 bases). There are 13 residues in the CDR3. Germline V gene lookup returns CDR1 MNHEY and CDR2 SMNVEV (reference sequence). The germline V and J ends were trimmed by 6 bases and 7 bases, with 12 bases remaining between them. The full variable domain, in which reference TRBV27 and TRBJ1-4 provide the parts outside the CDR3, is EAQVTQNPRYLITVTGKKLTVTCSQNMNHEYMSWYRQDPGLGLRQIYYSMNVEVTDKGDVPEGYKVSRKEKRNFPLILESPSPNQTSLYFCASRQGWSEKLFFGSGTQLSVL.

This chain joins TRBV5-4 and TRBJ1-2; D is undetermined. Germline loops: CDR1 SGHNT, CDR2 YYREEE (reference sequence). CDR3 length: 13 amino acids. The V and J ends lost 4 bases and 0 bases respectively, with 7 bases between them. The CDR3 bases are TGTGCCAGCAGCACCTTAGCTAACTATGGCTACACCTTC. Translating gives CASSTLANYGYTF.

This chain connects TRBV5-1 to TRBJ2-3; 11 nucleotides align to TRBD2. This CDR3 spans 18 amino acids. The trim removed 4 bases at V and 1 base at J, leaving 11 bases unmatched. The V gene's germline CDR1 is SGHRS and CDR2 YFSETQ. The CDR3 loop is CASSLGPSGGSGTDTQYF. As DNA, the CDR3 is TGCGCCAGCAGCCTCGGACCTAGCGGGGGGTCTGGCACAGATACGCAGTATTTT.

This clonotype occurred once. The chain is built from TRBV6-5 and TRBJ1-3; 8 nucleotides agree with TRBD1. Germline V gene sequence: CDR1 MNHEY, CDR2 SVGAGI. J gave up 8 bases and V 6 bases, and 12 bases lay outside the gene matches. This CDR3 has 15 amino acids. CDR3 loop: CASRRRDRSGDTIYF. The CDR3 nucleotides read TGTGCCAGCAGGAGAAGGGACAGGTCGGGAGACACCATATATTTT.

In this sample, this clonotype turned up many times. The chain has TRBV12-3 or TRBV12-4 and TRBJ1-6, with D hard to call. Trimming shortened V by 1 base and J by 11 bases, and 9 bases separated the two germline ends. The CDR3 has 13 amino acids. The CDR3 region has the DNA TGTGCCAGCAGTTTAGGGGCTAGGACACCCCTCCACTTT. It is translated as CASSLGARTPLHF.

The chain is built from TRBV4-1 and TRBJ2-7, with D perhaps TRBD2 (5 bases). Looked up from germline, CDR1 is MGHRA and CDR2 is YSYEKL. Trimming took 3 bases from V and 0 from J, leaving 18 bases between them. The length of the CDR3 is 17 residues. The CDR3 here is CASSHNIGLRSSYEQYF. Here the CDR3 DNA reads TGCGCCAGCAGCCACAATATCGGACTCCGGAGCTCCTACGAGCAGTACTTC.

This clonotype was detected only a few times. This chain uses TRBV28 with TRBJ2-1, with TRBD2 identical over 11 bases. J lost 5 bases, V lost 6 bases, and 6 bases had no gene match. Germline V gene lookup returns CDR1 MDHEN and CDR2 SYDVKM. The CDR3 consists of 15 residues. The CDR3 reads CASRVAGGPHNEQFF. The CDR3 DNA reads TGTGCCAGCAGGGTAGCGGGGGGGCCACACAATGAGCAGTTCTTC.

This chain links TRBV10-3 with TRBJ2-6; D not certain. The germline V gene encodes CDR1 ENHRY and CDR2 SYGVKD. The CDR3 covers 14 residues. V lost 4 bases and J lost 4, with 8 bases in between. The CDR3 sequence: CAISAPFGANVLTF. In nucleotides, the CDR3 is TGTGCCATCAGTGCGCCCTTCGGGGCCAACGTCCTGACTTTC.

The V gene is TRBV27, the J gene TRBJ1-6, with D uncertain. CDR1 and CDR2 (germline): MNHEY, SMNVEV (reference sequence). The V end lost 8 bases, the J end lost 7 bases, and 15 bases lay between the germline ends. The length of the CDR3 is 14 residues. CDR3 loop: CASRREGLNSPLHF. CDR3 DNA: TGTGCCAGCCGTCGGGAAGGCCTCAATTCACCCCTCCACTTT.

This clonotype was counted ten times or more. The chain couples TRBV4-3 to TRBJ1-1; D unclear. Germline CDR1 reads LGHNA; CDR2 reads YSLEER. The CDR3 has 15 amino acids. Trimming took 4 bases from V and 2 from J, leaving 14 bases between them. The CDR3 sequence is CASSLEAGYNTEAFF. DNA of the CDR3: TGCGCCAGCAGCCTTGAAGCAGGATACAACACTGAAGCTTTCTTT.

This clonotype has a count of ten or more. This chain joins TRBV15 and TRBJ2-7; D is possibly TRBD1 (6 bases). CDR3 length equals 12 residues. Looked up from germline, CDR1 is LNHNV and CDR2 is YYDKDF (reference sequence). The V and J ends lost 6 bases and 1 base respectively, with 7 bases between them. The CDR3: CATRDSSYEQYF. The CDR3 coding sequence is TGTGCCACCAGGGACAGTTCCTACGAGCAGTACTTC. Based on the CDR3 plus reference TRBV15 and TRBJ2-7, the full variable domain is DAMVIQNPRYQVTQFGKPVTLSCSQTLNHNVMYWYQQKSSQAPKLLFHYYDKDFNNEADTPDNFQSRRPNTSFCFLDIRSPGLGDTAMYLCATRDSSYEQYFGPGTRLTVT.

The genes are TRBV28 and TRBJ1-2, with a possible D match to TRBD1 (5 bases). Trimming removed 10 bases at V and 8 bases at J, with 14 bases between. CDR3 length equals 11 residues. Germline V gene sequence: CDR1 MDHEN, CDR2 SYDVKM. The CDR3 DNA reads TGTGCCACCCTAGGGGCAGTCGGCTACACCTTC. Encoded protein: CATLGAVGYTF.

In this sample, this clonotype turned up many times. The chain carries TRBV4-1 and TRBJ2-7; D not resolved. CDR1 is MGHRA, CDR2 YSYEKL, per germline. This CDR3 comprises 14 residues. Trimming took 1 base from V and 1 from J, leaving 8 bases between them. The CDR3 spells CASSQGPSSYEQYF. The CDR3 coding sequence is TGCGCCAGCAGCCAAGGTCCTAGTTCCTACGAGCAGTACTTC.

This clonotype was detected many times. The rearrangement uses TRBV29-1 and TRBJ2-5, with TRBD1 matching 7 bases. V lost 5 bases to trimming and J lost 4 bases; unmatched junction nucleotides: 7. The germline CDR1 and CDR2 sequences are SQVTM and ANQGSEA. The CDR3 runs 13 residues. This CDR3 is CSVLDRVGETQYF. The CDR3 DNA reads as TGCAGCGTTCTAGACAGGGTGGGAGAGACCCAGTACTTC.

This clonotype was observed many times. The chain carries TRBV5-1 and TRBJ2-1; D call uncertain. The germline V gene has CDR1 SGHRS and CDR2 YFSETQ. The CDR3 is 15 residues long. V was clipped by 8 bases and J by 5 bases, with 20 bases between them. CDR3 in amino acids: CASSAAVLTNNEQFF. The CDR3 DNA reads TGCGCCAGTAGTGCGGCCGTCCTCACAAACAATGAGCAGTTCTTC.

In this sample, this clonotype turned up a few times. The V and J genes are TRBV4-3 and TRBJ2-7; 7 bases fit TRBD2. With V trimmed by 1 base and J by 2 bases, 11 bases remained unmatched. Germline-derived CDR1 and CDR2 are LGHNA and YSLEER. The CDR3 runs 17 residues. The CDR3 reads CASSQGAFRAGAYEQYF. Here the CDR3 DNA reads TGCGCCAGCAGCCAAGGGGCCTTTCGGGCGGGGGCCTACGAGCAGTACTTC.

This clonotype was seen a few times. The chain combines TRBV6-2 or TRBV6-3 with TRBJ2-3; possibly TRBD1 or TRBD2 for D (5 bases each). Germline CDR1 reads MNHEY; CDR2 reads SVGEGT. Trimming took 6 bases from V and 1 from J, leaving 14 bases between them. The CDR3 is made up of 15 amino acids. In DNA, the CDR3 is TGTGCCAGCAGCCAGCGGACAAGGGGCACAGATACGCAGTATTTT. Amino acids: CASSQRTRGTDTQYF.

The J gene is TRBJ2-3, the V gene TRBV6-5; 7 bases match TRBD1. This CDR3 is 16 amino acids long. Per the germline V gene, CDR1 is MNHEY and CDR2 is SVGAGI. Losses at the gene ends were 0 bases for V and 2 bases for J; bases not matched to a gene: 5. Here the CDR3 reads CASSYSTGQTTDTQYF. The CDR3 nucleotides are TGTGCCAGCAGTTACTCAACGGGACAGACCACAGATACGCAGTATTTT.

This clonotype appeared many times. This chain uses TRBV10-3 with TRBJ2-1; D not certain. V lost 7 bases and J lost 3, with 13 bases in between. The CDR3 consists of 14 residues. Germline V gene lookup returns CDR1 ENHRY and CDR2 SYGVKD. CDR3 protein: CAITYSDIYNEQFF. In DNA, the CDR3 is TGTGCCATCACCTATAGTGATATCTACAATGAGCAGTTCTTC.